The rows below give T cell receptor beta chains drawn from one sample of a study of blood T cells in healthy people across ages. Each CDR3 protein is one row after TCRdb ran MiXCR on the 5' RACE reads. The repertoire consists of about 640,000 distinct CDR3 sequences, with roughly 53% occurring once and the leading ten covering approximately 37%. Sample: blood. Receptor source: a man in his fifties or sixties in good health. Each CDR3 is given with its conserved first and last residue.

CDR3 protein	V gene	J gene
CSARGQNSYNEQYF	TRBV20-1	TRBJ2-5
CASSSMTGQETQYF	TRBV11-2	TRBJ2-5
CASSGGVAGGNIQYF	TRBV2	TRBJ2-4
CASSAQAATNEKLFF	TRBV9	TRBJ1-4
CASSPEAASNYGYTF	TRBV5-1	TRBJ1-2
CASSQEGLWRQFF	TRBV4-1	TRBJ2-1
CAISKGLAGGYNEQFF	TRBV10-3	TRBJ2-1
CASSFSRGWRETQYF	TRBV28	TRBJ2-5
CASSSTPGQSYEQYF	TRBV7-2	-
CASSAVPGPMGGELFF	TRBV2	TRBJ2-2
CASSVGQGGEKLFF	TRBV5-1	TRBJ1-4
CASKLSGGTGGTQYF	TRBV27	TRBJ2-3
CASSWGFSYEQYF	TRBV6-5	TRBJ2-7
CASSRGPGLPNEKLFF	TRBV6-6	TRBJ1-4
CASSEALRLEQFF	TRBV6-1	TRBJ2-1
CSARGPAGNYGYTF	TRBV20-1	TRBJ1-2
CASSIALTAGTALRTDTQYF	TRBV19	TRBJ2-3
CASSGRGQGPGANVLTF	TRBV25-1	TRBJ2-6
CSADRDPYEQYF	TRBV20-1	TRBJ2-7
CASSYSLPGTCEQYF	TRBV6-5	-
CSARDRVSRETQYF	TRBV20-1	TRBJ2-5
CASSSSGPPNEQYF	TRBV10-1	TRBJ2-7
CASSPPRGNTGELFF	TRBV18	TRBJ2-2
CASNQREGAEAFF	TRBV25-1	TRBJ1-1
CASSFRQSYEQYF	TRBV12-3/TRBV12-4	TRBJ2-7